A selection of T cell receptor beta chains follows, all from one sample in a study of a mutant IDH1 vaccine in newly diagnosed glioma. These receptors' antigens are unknown. The data were produced by immunoSEQ multiplex PCR, yet TCRdb's version contains in-frame clones alone and is incomplete. The sample lists tens of thousands of clones, approximately 78% occurring once. This material consisted of PBMCs, taken from a glioma patient whose treatment included an IDH1 peptide vaccine. Receptors were obtained from a middle-aged man with glioma. CDR3s include the opening cysteine and the closing phenylalanine or tryptophan. A D gene is named only where the DNA matches it firmly. Clone size is not always given. Where it is, it says once, few, many or a class for expanded clones.

>TRBD2|NA|TRBJ2-7|TRBV4-3
TGCGCCAGCAGCCAATTAGCGGGAGGGCCGGGGGAGCAGTACTTC
CASSQLAGGPGEQYF
>TRBD2|NA|TRBJ2-1|TRBV30
TGTGCCTGGAGCCAGACTAGCGGATACAATGAGCAGTTCTTC
CAWSQTSGYNEQFF
>NA|NA|TRBJ2-5|TRBV5-1
TGCGCCAGCAGCTTGAAGGATAGGGTGGAGACCCAGTACTTC
CASSLKDRVETQYF
>NA|NA|TRBJ2-5|TRBV4-2
TGTGCCAGCAGCCCACAGGACGGATTTTTTGCGGGGCTAGCGACCCAAGAGACCCAGTACTTC
CASSPQDGFFAGLATQETQYF
>TRBD2|NA|TRBJ2-5|TRBV10-3
TGTGCCATCAGTGTCAGGGCTAGCGGGAAAGAGACCCAGTACTTC
CAISVRASGKETQYF
>NA|NA|TRBJ2-4|TRBV6-5
TGTGCCAGCAGTTTCGTCGGAGAACGCCAGTACTTC
CASSFVGERQYF
>TRBD2|NA|TRBJ2-3|TRBV29-1
TGCAGCGTTGAAAGACTAGCGGGGGGGACTAGCACAGATACGCAGTATTTT
CSVERLAGGTSTDTQYF
>NA|few|TRBJ1-1|TRBV6-6
TGTGCCAGCAGTACTATGGCCGGGACGGAAGCTTTCTTT
CASSTMAGTEAFF
>TRBD1|NA|TRBJ2-1|TRBV7-9
TGTGCCAGCAGCGGTAGACAGGGATCAGCCTACAATGAGCAGTTCTTC
CASSGRQGSAYNEQFF
>TRBD1|NA|TRBJ1-2|TRBV9
TGTGCCAGCAGCGTGTGGACAGGCTACTATGGCTACACCTTC
CASSVWTGYYGYTF
>NA|NA|TRBJ1-3|TRBV28
TGTGCCAGCAGGGGGCCGTCGTCGAACACCATATATTTT
CASRGPSSNTIYF
>TRBD1|NA|TRBJ1-2|TRBV10-2
TGCGCCAGCAGTGAACCGGGACAGGGGGCTTTTGGCTACACCTTC
CASSEPGQGAFGYTF
>NA|NA|TRBJ2-7|TRBV7-2
TGTGCCAGCAGCTTAGCGGGGCCTCAGGTTTACGAGCAGTACTTC
CASSLAGPQVYEQYF
>NA|NA|TRBJ1-2|TRBV5-8
TGTGCCAGCAGCTTGTGGGGTGATGGCTACACCTTC
CASSLWGDGYTF
>NA|NA|TRBJ1-5|TRBV6-1
TGTGCCAGCAGAACACAAAGTGGCAATCAGCCCCAGCATTTT
CASRTQSGNQPQHF
>NA|NA|TRBJ2-7|TRBV4-3
TGCGCCAGCAGCCGCTATAGGGGCTACGAGCAGTACTTC
CASSRYRGYEQYF
>TRBD2|NA|TRBJ2-7|TRBV19
TGTGCCAGTAGTACCTTACTAGCGGGAGACTACGAGCAGTACTTC
CASSTLLAGDYEQYF
>NA|NA|TRBJ2-5|TRBV19
TGTGCCAGTAGTATGCACGGGACGCAAACACAAGAGACCCAGTACTTC
CASSMHGTQTQETQYF
>NA|NA|TRBJ2-2|TRBV4-2
TGTGCCAGCAGCCAAGATATGACTAGTCGCACGTTCGGGACCGGGGAGCTGTTTTTT
CASSQDMTSRTFGTGELFF
>NA|NA|TRBJ1-2|TRBV12-2
TGTGCAAGTCGCTTAGCGCCTAAGACAGTTGGGGGTTACGGCTACACCTTC
CASRLAPKTVGGYGYTF
>TRBD1|NA|TRBJ1-3|TRBV11-2
TGTGCCAGCAGCCCGGGACAGGGGGCGCGGGGAAACACCATATATTTT
CASSPGQGARGNTIYF
>TRBD2|NA|TRBJ2-1|TRBV2
TGTGCCAGCACGCTAAGGCGGGGGGGGCACAATGAGCAGTTCTTC
CASTLRRGGHNEQFF
>TRBD1|NA|TRBJ2-4|TRBV14
TGTGCCAGCAGCCGGTGGACAGGACTAGCCAAAAACATTCAGTACTTC
CASSRWTGLAKNIQYF
>TRBD1|NA|TRBJ1-6|TRBV6-6
TGTGCCAGCAGTACAACAGGGGTCGAGGGTTCACCCCTCCACTTT
CASSTTGVEGSPLHF
>TRBD1|NA|TRBJ1-3|TRBV7-2
TGTGCCAGCAGCTTAGAGGCTGGACAGGGAGTTTGGGGAAACACCATATATTTT
CASSLEAGQGVWGNTIYF
>TRBD1|NA|TRBJ1-5|TRBV19
TGTGCCAGTAGAGTCCGGGACAGGGGAACTAGCAATCAGCCCCAGCATTTT
CASRVRDRGTSNQPQHF
>TRBD1|NA|TRBJ2-7|TRBV7-2
TGTGCCAGCAGCACAATCCCGGGACAGAGATTGCGGGAGCAGTACTTC
CASSTIPGQRLREQYF
>NA|once|TRBJ1-1|TRBV15
TGTGCCACCAGCAGAGGGCCGGGAGAAGAAGCTTTCTTT
CATSRGPGEEAFF
>TRBD2|once|TRBJ2-1|TRBV19
TGTGCCAGTAGTAGGCCCGGGACTAGCGGGGTACCTGAGCAGTTCTTC
CASSRPGTSGVPEQFF
>TRBD1|NA|TRBJ1-2|TRBV25-1
TGTGCCAGCAGATTATGGGGGCAGGGGGCTCATGGCTACACCTTC
CASRLWGQGAHGYTF
>NA|once|TRBJ1-5|TRBV5-4
TGTGCCAGCAGCTTAGGGGGAAGCAATCAGCCCCAGCATTTT
CASSLGGSNQPQHF
>NA|NA|TRBJ2-3|TRBV21-1
TGTGCCAGCAGCAAAGCTCGGGTTTCGAACCTCACAGATACGCAGTATTTT
CASSKARVSNLTDTQYF
>NA|NA|TRBJ1-5|TRBV28
TGTGCCAGCAGTTTTGAGACCCCTGGGGGGCATTTT
CASSFETPGGHF
>TRBD1|few|TRBJ1-1|TRBV11-2
TGTGCCAGCAGCCGTGGACAGGGGATCATGAACACTGAAGCTTTCTTT
CASSRGQGIMNTEAFF
>TRBD1|NA|TRBJ1-5|TRBV5-1
TGCGCCAGCAGCCCCTCAGGGGGGGGGCATCAGCCCCAGCATTTT
CASSPSGGGHQPQHF
>NA|NA|TRBJ2-4|TRBV4-1
TGCGCCAGCAGCCAATTGGGGACACCTAAGCCGGGTGGAAACATTCAGTACTTC
CASSQLGTPKPGGNIQYF
>TRBD1|NA|TRBJ1-2|TRBV27
TGTGCCAGCAGCTTCTTTCGGACAGGGGGATTGGACTATGGCTACACCTTC
CASSFFRTGGLDYGYTF
>NA|NA|TRBJ2-7|TRBV6-1
TGTGCCGCGAGGACCCCAGGCTCCTACGAGCAGTACTTC
CAARTPGSYEQYF
>NA|once|TRBJ2-5|TRBV11-3
TGTGCCAGCAGCTTGGGGGACGAGGAGACCCAGTACTTC
CASSLGDEETQYF
>TRBD2|NA|TRBJ2-1|TRBV4-1
TGCGCCAGCAGCCCCCTCGGGAGCGGGAGGAACAATGAGCAGTTCTTC
CASSPLGSGRNNEQFF
>TRBD1|few|TRBJ1-1|TRBV5-6
TGTGCCAGCAGCTCCTTACAGGGGGCGCGGAACACTGAAGCTTTCTTT
CASSSLQGARNTEAFF
>NA|NA|TRBJ2-3|TRBV11-2
TGTGCCAGCAGCTTAGATCGGGGTGTAGATACGCAGTATTTT
CASSLDRGVDTQYF
>NA|NA|TRBJ1-1|TRBV27
TGTGCCAGCAGTTTGTGGGAGAACACTGAAGCTTTCTTT
CASSLWENTEAFF
>NA|NA|TRBJ1-2|TRBV20-1
TGCAGTGCTACTGGCAGTTTGGGCTACACCTTC
CSATGSLGYTF
>NA|few|TRBJ2-3|TRBV15
TGTGCCACCAGCACAAGGGACACCGGCACAGATACGCAGTATTTT
CATSTRDTGTDTQYF
>NA|NA|TRBJ2-7|TRBV6-5
TGTGCCAGCAGTTCAATGGGGCGGACGGAGCAGTACTTC
CASSSMGRTEQYF
>NA|NA|TRBJ1-2|TRBV20-1
TGCAGTGCTCACATCAGTCCTGGCTACACCTTC
CSAHISPGYTF
>NA|NA|TRBJ1-2|TRBV5-6
TGTGCCAGCAGCTTGATGACCGACTATGGCTACACCTTC
CASSLMTDYGYTF
>TRBD2|NA|TRBJ2-7|TRBV7-8
TGTGCCAGCAGCCAGGGACTAGCGGGCATTTACGAGCAGTACTTC
CASSQGLAGIYEQYF
>NA|NA|TRBJ1-4|TRBV2
TGTGCCAGCAGTCCCTGGGGCAGGGGTGGTGAAAAACTGTTTTTT
CASSPWGRGGEKLFF
>NA|NA|TRBJ2-3|TRBV4-3
TGCGCCAGCAGCCAACCAGGGGCTAGCACAGATACGCAGTATTTT
CASSQPGASTDTQYF
>NA|NA|TRBJ2-4|TRBV4-2
TGTGCCAGCAGCCACAGCATCAAGTCAGGGGTAGGGCCCTGGGCCAAAAACATTCAGTACTTC
CASSHSIKSGVGPWAKNIQYF
>NA|NA|TRBJ2-7|TRBV7-2
TGTGCGGTTGGGGGTTCAACACACTACGAGCAGTACTTC
CAVGGSTHYEQYF
>TRBD1|NA|TRBJ1-2|TRBV10-3
TGTGCCATCAGGGACAGGGGATTTAATGGCTACACCTTC
CAIRDRGFNGYTF
>TRBD2|NA|TRBJ2-1|TRBV7-9
TGTGCCAGCAGCTTAACAGCGTTCGCCGGGGGGGATGAGCAGTTCTTC
CASSLTAFAGGDEQFF
>NA|NA|TRBJ1-3|TRBV19
TGTGCCAGTAGTCCCGGACCTGTCACCATATATTTT
CASSPGPVTIYF
>NA|NA|TRBJ2-2|TRBV6-6
TGTGCCCGGCGTCATTACGGGGAGCTGTTTTTT
CARRHYGELFF